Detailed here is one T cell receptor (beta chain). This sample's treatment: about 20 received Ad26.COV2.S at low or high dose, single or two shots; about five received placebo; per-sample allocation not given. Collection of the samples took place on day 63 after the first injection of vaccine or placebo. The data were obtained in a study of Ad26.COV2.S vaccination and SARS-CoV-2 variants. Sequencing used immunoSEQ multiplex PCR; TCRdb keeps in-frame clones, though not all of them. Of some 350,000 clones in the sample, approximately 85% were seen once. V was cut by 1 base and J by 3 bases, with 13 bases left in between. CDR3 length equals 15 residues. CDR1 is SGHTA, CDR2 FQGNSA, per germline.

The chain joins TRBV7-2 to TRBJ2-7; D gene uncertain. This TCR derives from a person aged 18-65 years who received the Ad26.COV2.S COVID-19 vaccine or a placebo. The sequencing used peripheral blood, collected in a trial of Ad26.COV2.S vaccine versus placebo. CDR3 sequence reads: CASSLDLASNYEQYF. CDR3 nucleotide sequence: TGTGCCAGCAGCTTAGATCTGGCGTCGAACTACGAGCAGTACTTC.